This entry lists 15 T cell receptor beta chains sequenced from one sample in a study of blood T cell repertoires in COVID-19. Measured with immunoSEQ multiplex PCR; TCRdb has only the in-frame clones, and not every one. The sample records nearly 250,000 clones, 90% being singletons. Specimen: PBMCs or T cells enriched from blood (not recorded which). The receptors derive from a middle-aged man who had been exposed to COVID-19.

The rearrangement uses TRBV7-9 and TRBJ1-4; D is uncertain. Looked up from germline, CDR1 is SEHNR and CDR2 is FQNEAQ (reference sequence). The CDR3 has 13 residues. V was cut by 5 bases and J by 6 bases, with 10 bases left in between. Written as DNA, the CDR3 is TGTGCCAGCAGCCCCTCGGGATATGAAAAACTGTTTTTT. Translating it yields CASSPSGYEKLFF.

The chain uses TRBV29-1 and TRBJ1-5, with D perhaps TRBD1 (6 bases). CDR3 length: 14 amino acids. Germline V gene data show CDR1 as SQVTM and CDR2 as ANQGSEA. Deletions cut 4 bases from V and 3 bases from J, with 13 bases between. The CDR3, as DNA: TGCAGCGTTGGAGCAGGGGACTACAATCAGCCCCAGCATTTT. Translated, it gives CSVGAGDYNQPQHF.

This clone has more than one count but fewer than ten. The V gene is TRBV6-1, the J gene TRBJ2-7; no firm D call. Trimming removed 1 base from V and 2 bases from J, with 9 bases in between. The CDR3 has 14 residues. CDR1 and CDR2 from the germline V gene are MNHNS and SASEGT. For the CDR3, the DNA is TGTGCCAGCAGTGAAGGCGGTCGCCCCTACGAGCAGTACGTC. It yields the protein CASSEGGRPYEQYV.

The genes are TRBV7-3 and TRBJ2-1; 8 bases line up with TRBD2. Germline CDR1 SGHTA, CDR2 FQGTGA. The CDR3 contains 14 residues. J lost 1 base, V lost 5 bases, and 1 base had no gene match. CDR3 in amino acids: CASSASGSYNEQFF. The DNA for the CDR3 is TGTGCCAGCAGCGCTAGCGGGTCCTACAATGAGCAGTTCTTC.

The rearrangement uses TRBV28 and TRBJ2-7; 13 bases fit TRBD2. The CDR3 length is 12 residues. Germline V CDR1 and CDR2: MDHEN, SYDVKM. CDR3 bases: TGTGCCAGCAGTGCCCATGGACTAGCGGGAGTAGTC. It specifies CASSAHGLAGVV.

The chain has TRBV27 and TRBJ2-7, with a weak D call TRBD1 (6 bases). There are 15 residues in the CDR3. V gave up 4 bases and J gave up 9 bases, with 22 bases separating them. In germline, CDR1 is MNHEY, CDR2 SMNVEV (reference sequence). In DNA, the CDR3 is TGTGCCAGCAGTTCTCAGACAGGATCAGAATTTAGGCAGTACGTC. It yields the protein CASSSQTGSEFRQYV.

This clone showed up just once. The gene calls are TRBV23-1 and TRBJ2-5; 10 nucleotides align to TRBD2. TRBV23-1 is classed as an ORF, of uncertain function. CDR3 size: 19 residues. J was trimmed by 2 bases and V by 2 bases; bases with no gene match: 14. CDR3 in DNA: TGCGCCAGCAGTCAAACCCGGCTAGCGGGAGTTGGAAAACAAGAGACCCAGTACTTC. This encodes CASSQTRLAGVGKQETQYF.

The chain is built from TRBV9 and TRBJ1-5; D is unclear. Germline CDR1 SGDLS, CDR2 YYNGEE. The CDR3 loop spans 13 amino acids. Trimming shortened V by 4 bases and J by 4 bases, and 9 bases separated the two germline ends. CDR3: CASSFAGNQPQHF. In DNA, the CDR3 is TGTGCCAGCAGCTTTGCGGGGAATCAGCCCCAGCATTTT.

The chain is built from TRBV7-2 and TRBJ2-5; possible D gene TRBD2, 6 bases. The germline CDR1 and CDR2 sequences are SGHTA and FQGNSA. V was shortened by 1 base and J by 4 bases, with 16 bases between the two germline ends. The CDR3 has 16 amino acids. CDR3 sequence (DNA): TGTGCCAGCAGCTTAGGCGGGGCTATGCAGGCAGAGACCCAGTACTTC. It translates to CASSLGGAMQAETQYF.

The chain carries TRBV2 and TRBJ1-2, with D possibly matching TRBD1 (6 bases). The germline CDR1 and CDR2 sequences are SNHLY and FYNNEI. This CDR3 contains 15 residues. Trimming left V 2 bases short and J 2 bases short, with 12 bases between. Written as DNA, the CDR3 is TGTGCCAGCAGTGAACAGGGGAGCCCGAACTATGGCTACACCTTC. Amino acids: CASSEQGSPNYGYTF.

The chain combines TRBV30 with TRBJ1-2; no firm D call. This CDR3 is built from 15 residues. V gave up 0 bases and J gave up 3 bases, with 14 bases separating them. Per germline, CDR1 GTSNPN and CDR2 SVGIG (reference sequence). The CDR3 is CAWSVGINRYYGYTF. CDR3 coding DNA: TGTGCCTGGAGTGTCGGGATTAATCGCTACTATGGCTACACCTTC.

The rearrangement uses TRBV5-1 and TRBJ1-2; 9 nucleotides line up with TRBD1. Per the germline V gene, CDR1 is SGHRS and CDR2 is YFSETQ. The CDR3 has 14 amino acids. V gave up 4 bases and J gave up 6 bases; unmatched junction bases: 7. The DNA for the CDR3 is TGCGCCAGCAGCCCCGGGACAGGGCAAAATGGCTACACCTTC. It codes for CASSPGTGQNGYTF.

The J gene is TRBJ1-6, the V gene TRBV5-1; 8 nucleotides match TRBD1. There are 17 residues in the CDR3. Trimming at V came to 0 bases and at J to 9 bases, leaving 11 bases not matched to a gene. CDR1 is SGHRS, CDR2 YFSETQ, per germline. The CDR3 DNA follows: TGCGCCAGCAGCTTGGGCCCACGACAGGGGTTGGTTTCACCCCTCCACTTT. Protein product: CASSLGPRQGLVSPLHF.

The chain has TRBV11-3 and TRBJ2-3; D is possibly TRBD1 (6 bases). Trimming removed 4 bases at V and 3 bases at J, with 11 bases between. The CDR3 contains 14 residues. Germline V lookup: CDR1 SGHNT, CDR2 YENEEA. CDR3 residues: CASSSGTLTDTQYF. The CDR3 DNA reads as TGTGCCAGCAGCTCGGGGACATTAACAGATACGCAGTATTTT.

This clone occurred once. The chain joins TRBV5-1 to TRBJ2-2; D remains ambiguous. The germline gives CDR1 SGHRS, CDR2 YFSETQ. This CDR3 comprises 15 residues. Trimming cost V 0 bases and J 4 bases, with 10 bases left between them. CDR3 residues: CASSLGRLPTGELFF. CDR3 sequence (DNA): TGCGCCAGCAGCTTGGGCAGATTACCCACCGGGGAGCTGTTTTTT.